Below are 19 T cell receptor beta chains sequenced from a single sample in a study of shared clonotypes between healthy human individuals. The data were produced by immunoSEQ multiplex PCR, yet TCRdb's version contains in-frame clones alone and is incomplete. The sample lists some 2,100,000 clones, about 94% seen once, with less than 0.15% in the top ten. Input material: naive CD4+ T cells sorted from blood. Subset noted: CD45RA+ positively selected. These TCRs come from a man younger than 35 in good health.

V usage is TRBV6-4 and J usage is TRBJ2-3, with 8 positions matching TRBD1. CDR3 length: 14 amino acids. Germline CDR1 MRHNA, CDR2 SNTAGT. V trimming: 6 bases; J trimming: 7 bases; junction bases outside the gene matches: 9. The CDR3 sequence: CASSPGQGRHTQYF. The CDR3 bases are TGTGCCAGCAGCCCCGGACAGGGCCGGCATACGCAGTATTTT.

The chain links TRBV4-3 to TRBJ1-4; D is unresolved. The CDR3 has 18 residues. CDR1 is LGHNA, CDR2 YSLEER, per germline. V lost 0 bases and J 8 bases, leaving 22 bases between the germline ends. CDR3 sequence reads: CASSQDSIVLSPLEKLFF. The CDR3 DNA sequence: TGCGCCAGCAGCCAAGATTCCATCGTACTCTCCCCTTTGGAAAAACTGTTTTTT.

The rearrangement uses TRBV5-1 and TRBJ2-2, with D unresolved. This CDR3 has 15 amino acids. Trimming cost V 0 bases and J 3 bases, with 9 bases left between them. Germline CDR1 and CDR2: SGHRS and YFSETQ. The CDR3 nucleotides are TGCGCCAGCAGCTTGGCGGGCGAGGACACCGGGGAGCTGTTTTTT. It yields the protein CASSLAGEDTGELFF.

Here the CDR3 DNA reads TGCAGCGTCCCGGGACTAGCGCGATACGAGCAGTACTTC. Translation gives CSVPGLARYEQYF. V and J are TRBV29-1 and TRBJ2-7; 10 nucleotides align to TRBD2. Germline lookup yields CDR1 SQVTM and CDR2 ANQGSEA. The CDR3 covers 13 residues. With 6 bases clipped from V and 4 bases from J, the junction kept 6 bases outside the gene matches.

The V call is TRBV9, the J call TRBJ1-2, with 7 bases fitting TRBD1. Germline V gene sequence: CDR1 SGDLS, CDR2 YYNGEE. The CDR3 has 13 residues. V gave up 3 bases and J gave up 4 bases; unmatched junction bases: 3. CDR3 sequence (DNA): TGTGCCAGCAGCGGACAGGGAGTCTATGGCTACACCTTC. Its translation: CASSGQGVYGYTF.

In regard to this clone: Additional DNA sequences in this sample encode the identical CDR3. J is TRBJ1-5 and V is TRBV2; D is unclear. CDR1 SNHLY and CDR2 FYNNEI come from the germline V gene. Trimming cost V 6 bases and J 4 bases, with 4 bases left between them. This CDR3 region has 11 residues. CDR3 sequence reads: CASRLNQPQHF. CDR3 nucleotides: TGTGCCAGCAGATTGAATCAGCCCCAGCATTTT.

V gene TRBV6-5 combines with J gene TRBJ2-7; perhaps TRBD2 as D (6 bases). The CDR3 loop spans 14 amino acids. Deletions cut 5 bases from V and 6 bases from J, with 17 bases between. CDR1 is MNHEY and CDR2 is SVGAGI in the germline V gene. DNA for the CDR3: TGTGCCAGCAGTGGGGGGACGGGAGCCCTCGAGCAGTACTTC. It translates to CASSGGTGALEQYF.

This chain connects TRBV7-9 to TRBJ2-7, with no clear D. This CDR3 has 14 residues. Germline V gene data show CDR1 as SEHNR and CDR2 as FQNEAQ (reference sequence). V lost 0 bases, J lost 7 bases, and 13 bases lay in between. DNA of the CDR3: TGTGCCAGCAGCTTAGCTACGGACGGCGGAGAGCAGTACTTC. As protein: CASSLATDGGEQYF.

The rearrangement links TRBV11-2 to TRBJ1-2, with 8 nucleotides matching TRBD1. V was clipped by 2 bases and J by 8 bases; unmatched bases: 10. The CDR3 is 15 residues long. CDR1 SGHAT and CDR2 FQNNGV come from the germline V gene. This CDR3 is CASSLTTITGGGYTF. The CDR3 region has the DNA TGTGCCAGCAGCTTAACGACTATAACAGGGGGAGGCTACACCTTC.

V gene TRBV29-1 combines with J gene TRBJ2-7; tentative D call: TRBD1 (6 bases). This CDR3 comprises 12 residues. V shed 6 bases and J shed 2 bases, with 11 bases lying between them. Germline assignment: CDR1 SQVTM and CDR2 ANQGSEA. The CDR3, as DNA: TGCAGCGTGGACACAGGGACCTACGAGCAGTACTTC. It yields the protein CSVDTGTYEQYF.

The chain has TRBV5-5 and TRBJ2-3, with D perhaps TRBD2 (6 bases). CDR1 and CDR2 from the germline V gene are SGHKS and YYEKEE (reference sequence). There are 16 residues in the CDR3. V lost 5 bases and J lost 6, with 22 bases in between. The CDR3 loop is CASSYDRGTAVDTQYF. The CDR3 nucleotides are TGTGCCAGCAGTTATGACAGAGGGACTGCGGTGGATACGCAGTATTTT.

This chain joins TRBV19 and TRBJ2-3; TRBD2 matches 10 bases. From germline, CDR1 is LNHDA and CDR2 SQIVND (reference sequence). This CDR3 comprises 14 residues. Trimming at V came to 6 bases and at J to 4 bases, leaving 4 bases not matched to a gene. The CDR3 DNA sequence: TGTGCCAGTAGGCTAGCGGGGGAGGCAGATACGCAGTATTTT. This translates into CASRLAGEADTQYF.

The rearrangement joins TRBV6-6 to TRBJ2-7, with D perhaps being TRBD1 or TRBD2 (5 bases each). V lost 2 bases, J lost 0 bases, and 11 bases lay in between. The CDR3 sequence is 15 residues long. Germline values: CDR1 MNHNY, CDR2 SVGAGI (reference sequence). In DNA form, the CDR3 reads TGTGCCAGCAGTTACGTACGGGGCAACTCCTACGAGCAGTACTTC. Its protein product is CASSYVRGNSYEQYF.

This rearrangement joins TRBV10-2 to TRBJ1-2; 9 bases fit TRBD1. The germline V gene has CDR1 WSHSY and CDR2 SAAADI. The CDR3 is made up of 16 amino acids. V trimming: 5 bases; J trimming: 2 bases; junction bases outside the gene matches: 9. The CDR3 sequence: CASSSRDRDLNYGYTF. In DNA form, the CDR3 reads TGCGCCAGCAGTTCCCGGGACAGGGACTTGAACTATGGCTACACCTTC.

The chain carries TRBV25-1 and TRBJ2-6; a weak D match, TRBD2 (5 bases). CDR1 and CDR2 (germline): MGHDK, SYGVNS. The CDR3 is 15 residues long. V was clipped by 8 bases and J by 4 bases, with 15 bases between them. CDR3 DNA sequence: TGTGCCAGCGGCAGGTCGGGGTCCGGGGCCAACGTCCTGACTTTC. It yields the protein CASGRSGSGANVLTF.

This sequence joins TRBV15 and TRBJ2-5, with D perhaps matching TRBD2 (6 bases). Trimming shortened V by 2 bases and J by 4 bases, and 8 bases separated the two germline ends. The CDR3 has 13 amino acids. The germline CDR1 and CDR2 sequences are LNHNV and YYDKDF (reference sequence). CDR3 protein: CATSRPGLETQYF. The CDR3 coding sequence is TGTGCCACCAGCAGACCGGGACTAGAGACCCAGTACTTC. Looking up the rest from reference TRBV15 and TRBJ2-5 gives the full variable domain: DAMVIQNPRYQVTQFGKPVTLSCSQTLNHNVMYWYQQKSSQAPKLLFHYYDKDFNNEADTPDNFQSRRPNTSFCFLDIRSPGLGDTAMYLCATSRPGLETQYFGPGTRLLVL.

DNA for the CDR3: TGTGCCAGCACAGGGGGCTGGGTCCACGAGCAGTACTTC. This encodes CASTGGWVHEQYF. The chain joins TRBV7-4 to TRBJ2-7; 8 bases agree with TRBD1. CDR3 size: 13 residues. Germline trimming cut 7 bases from V and 5 bases from J; bases unmatched to any gene: 7. The germline gives CDR1 SGHVT, CDR2 SQSDAQ. Drawing the rest from reference TRBV7-4 and TRBJ2-7, the complete variable domain is GAGVSQSPRYKVAKRGRDVALRCDSISGHVTLYWYRQTLGQGSEVLTYSQSDAQRDKSGRPSGRFSAERPERSVSTLKIQRTEQGDSAVYLCASTGGWVHEQYFGPGTRLTVT.

The CDR3 sequence: CASWQGNLNQPQHF. CDR3 nucleotide sequence: TGTGCCTCTTGGCAGGGAAACCTCAATCAGCCCCAGCATTTT. The chain is built from TRBV6-1 and TRBJ1-5, with a tentative D call TRBD1 (5 bases). The CDR3 contains 14 residues. Germline loops: CDR1 MNHNS, CDR2 SASEGT. V was trimmed by 11 bases and J by 3 bases, leaving 17 bases between them.

Regarding this clone: The identical CDR3 is also encoded by other nucleotide sequences in the sample. The rearrangement uses TRBV30 and TRBJ1-2; the D gene is possibly TRBD1 (5 bases). Trimming stripped 1 base from V and 4 bases from J, with 10 bases between. Germline V lookup: CDR1 GTSNPN, CDR2 SVGIG (reference sequence). This CDR3 has 13 residues. In DNA, the CDR3 is TGTGCCTGGAGTGCCGGGGGGTCCTATGGCTACACCTTC. Protein product: CAWSAGGSYGYTF.